Included here is one TCR beta chain sequence, with context. The table lists this clonotype with many counts. The antigen it recognizes is unknown. There are no base qualities to consult, and no much larger clone falls within one base. The sample comes from a study of T-cell reconstitution after alpha-beta-depleted transplantation in children (dated by TCRdb to between 2015 and 2016). Broadly, across the study: The study quantitatively tracked T-cell immune reconstitution after TCRalphabeta/CD19-depleted allogeneic hematopoietic cell transplantation in children using TCR repertoire profiling.

This sample's treatment or condition label indicates: allogeneic hematopoietic cell transplantation with graft depleted of TCRalphabeta T cells and CD19 B cells. The transplant recipients were children given TCRalphabeta/CD19-depleted allogeneic hematopoietic cell grafts. Libraries came from PCR. The sample was run on an Illumina HiSeq 2500. To normalize quantification of the TCRbeta repertoire, the TCR libraries were built with molecular barcoding that relied on unique molecular identifiers. In TCRdb, the public reads were trimmed at Q25 with fastp and aligned with MiXCR, with productive beta chains retained. Rows with one shared CDR3 protein collapse into an entry with the most common genes and DNA. For this sample the table gives 200,000 to 250,000 distinct CDR3 sequences, of which approximately 6.3% were detected only once. The top ten clones comprise more than 5.5% of the sample. Study-wide conclusions, independent of this receptor: About two months after transplant, the apparently early recovery of alphabetaT-cell counts reportedly depended on just several hundred clones that had expanded rapidly and came from non-depleted graft cells. In some patients, high TCRbeta diversity at day 60 was attributed to recipient T cells and intrathymic progenitors that had survived conditioning. Over the following months the frequencies of hyperexpanded clones went down, and after one year T-cell counts and TCRbeta diversity were mostly credited to newly produced T cells.

The sample in question was PBMCs, obtained before TCRalphabeta/CD19-depleted stem cell transplant. This receptor was identified in a boy between 2 and 10 years old with acute lymphoblastic leukemia, due to receive a stem cell transplant.

The bases are TGTGCCAGCAGTCGTTCAGGGGCCCAAGAGACCCAGTACTTC. Translated, this is CASSRSGAQETQYF. The V and J segments used are TRBV9 and TRBJ2-5; a tentative D match to TRBD1 spans 6 bases. V and J lose 5 bases and 1 base, and a span of 12 bases separates them. Taken from the germline V gene, the CDR1 and CDR2 loops are SGDLS and YYNGEE. Counted from cysteine to phenylalanine, this CDR3 has 14 amino acids. Only the CDR3 region is kept as DNA, spanning 42 bases read in frame from base 1.